What follows is one TCR beta chain and its context. Its antigen is unknown. This sample was included in a study of T cell responses to AZD1222 COVID-19 vaccine. Overall study findings and caveats: Researchers report vaccine-associated CD4 TCRs spanning spike, with dominance at 160-218 and 743-854.

Germline V gene sequence: CDR1 SGHDT, CDR2 YYEEEE. This CDR3 comprises 16 residues. V lost 2 bases, J lost 0 bases, and 4 bases stayed unmatched. TCRdb's copy holds only in-frame clones and misses some; the assay was immunoSEQ multiplex PCR. The sample has some 130,000 clones, approximately 85% seen once. This TCR was sampled from an adult in good health. The material sequenced was peripheral blood, taken on day 0 of AZD1222 vaccination. The chain links TRBV5-6 to TRBJ1-4; 7 bases fit TRBD1. The CDR3 protein is CASSFRQGTTNEKLFF. CDR3 nucleotide sequence: TGTGCCAGCAGCTTCCGACAGGGAACAACTAATGAAAAACTGTTTTTT.